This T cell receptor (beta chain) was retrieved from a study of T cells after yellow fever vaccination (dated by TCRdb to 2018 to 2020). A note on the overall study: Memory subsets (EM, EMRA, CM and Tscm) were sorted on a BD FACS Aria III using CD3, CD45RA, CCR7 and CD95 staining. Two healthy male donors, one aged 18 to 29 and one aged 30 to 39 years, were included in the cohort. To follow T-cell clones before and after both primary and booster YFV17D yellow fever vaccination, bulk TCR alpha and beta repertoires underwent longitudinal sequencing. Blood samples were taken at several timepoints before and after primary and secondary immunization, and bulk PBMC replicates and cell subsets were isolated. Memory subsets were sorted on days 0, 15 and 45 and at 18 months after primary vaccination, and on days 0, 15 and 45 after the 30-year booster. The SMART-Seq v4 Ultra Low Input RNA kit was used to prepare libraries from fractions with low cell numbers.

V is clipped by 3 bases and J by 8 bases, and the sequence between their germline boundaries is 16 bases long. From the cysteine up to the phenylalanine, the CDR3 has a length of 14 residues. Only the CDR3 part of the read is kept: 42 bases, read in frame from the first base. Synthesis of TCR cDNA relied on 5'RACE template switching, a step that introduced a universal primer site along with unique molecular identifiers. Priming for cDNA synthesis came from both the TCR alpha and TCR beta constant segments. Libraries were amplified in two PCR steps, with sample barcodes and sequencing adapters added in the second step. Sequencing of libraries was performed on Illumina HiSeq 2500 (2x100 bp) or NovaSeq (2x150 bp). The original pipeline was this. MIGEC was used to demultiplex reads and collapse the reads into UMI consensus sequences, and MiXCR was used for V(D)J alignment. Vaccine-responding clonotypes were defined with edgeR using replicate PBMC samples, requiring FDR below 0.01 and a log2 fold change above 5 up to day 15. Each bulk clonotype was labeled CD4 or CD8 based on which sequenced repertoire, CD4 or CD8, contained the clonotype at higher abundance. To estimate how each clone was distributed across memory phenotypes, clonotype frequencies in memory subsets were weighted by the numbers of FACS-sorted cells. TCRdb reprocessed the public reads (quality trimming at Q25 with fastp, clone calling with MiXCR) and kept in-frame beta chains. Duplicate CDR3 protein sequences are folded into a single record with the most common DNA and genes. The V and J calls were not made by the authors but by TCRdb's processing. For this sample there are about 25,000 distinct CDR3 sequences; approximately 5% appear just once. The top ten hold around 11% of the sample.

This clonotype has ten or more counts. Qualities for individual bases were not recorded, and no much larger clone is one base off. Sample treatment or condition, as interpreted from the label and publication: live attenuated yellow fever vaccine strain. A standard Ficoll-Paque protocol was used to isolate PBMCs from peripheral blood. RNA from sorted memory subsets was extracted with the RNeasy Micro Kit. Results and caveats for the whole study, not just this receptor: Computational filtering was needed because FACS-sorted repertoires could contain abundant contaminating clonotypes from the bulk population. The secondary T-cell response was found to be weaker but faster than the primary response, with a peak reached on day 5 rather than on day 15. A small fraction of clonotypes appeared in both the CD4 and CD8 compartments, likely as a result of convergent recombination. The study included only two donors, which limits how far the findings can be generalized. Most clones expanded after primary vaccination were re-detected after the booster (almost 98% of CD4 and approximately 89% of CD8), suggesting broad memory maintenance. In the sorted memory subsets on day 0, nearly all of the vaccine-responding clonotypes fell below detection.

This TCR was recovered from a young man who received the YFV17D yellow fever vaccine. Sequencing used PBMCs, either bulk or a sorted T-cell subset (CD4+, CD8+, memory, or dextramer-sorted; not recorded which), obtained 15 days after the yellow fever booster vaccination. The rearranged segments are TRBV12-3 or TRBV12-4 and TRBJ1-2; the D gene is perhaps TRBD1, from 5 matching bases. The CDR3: CASSLAGNLGGYTF. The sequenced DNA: TGTGCCAGCAGTTTGGCAGGGAACTTGGGGGGCTACACCTTC.